This T cell receptor (beta chain) was captured in a study of cytomegalovirus exposure and HLA in healthy donors. Study-wide findings and caveats: The authors reported that TCR beta sequences could predict HLA-A and HLA-B alleles. These predictions were accurate for most subjects in the first cohort. As a later analysis showed, a missense DCLRE1C variant was linked to trimming of TCR beta V- and J-genes. Sequencing artifact likely explains a cluster of highly shared sequence variants.

The PCR had 60 Vbeta and 13 Jbeta primers. Profiling relied on immunoSEQ multiplex PCR, and the TCRdb table lists in-frame clones only, not all of them. This sample yields approximately 75,000 clones, of which around 64% are seen a single time; about 20% belongs to the top ten. Trimming stripped 0 bases from V and 2 bases from J, with 14 bases between. The germline V gene encodes CDR1 LGHNA and CDR2 YSLEER. This CDR3 region has 16 residues. This clone was seen a handful of times. Its antigen remains unknown. Sequencing was performed on PBMCs. J is TRBJ2-7 and V is TRBV4-3; tentative D call: TRBD1 (7 bases). The sequence was collected from a man aged 35 to 55 in good health and CMV-seropositive. CDR3 residues: CASSQEAGGFTYEQYF. CDR3 in DNA: TGCGCCAGCAGCCAAGAGGCAGGGGGGTTCACCTACGAGCAGTACTTC.